The 6 T cell receptor beta chains below were found in one sample sequenced in a study of blood T cell repertoires in COVID-19. TCRdb keeps only in-frame clones here, not all; method: immunoSEQ multiplex PCR. The sample lists roughly 200,000 clones, about 83% occurring once. The source material was peripheral blood. These receptors were obtained from a woman aged 25 to 39 with COVID-19, enrolled during active disease.

The sample holds one count of this clone. The genes are TRBV2 and TRBJ1-6; 10 nucleotides line up with TRBD1. The trim removed 2 bases at V and 8 bases at J, leaving 9 bases unmatched. The CDR3 runs 17 residues. From germline, CDR1 is SNHLY and CDR2 FYNNEI. CDR3 residues: CASSEYLPGQGYSPLHF. The CDR3 nucleotides read TGTGCCAGCAGTGAATACCTCCCGGGACAGGGGTATTCACCCCTCCACTTT.

This clone was detected a few times. The chain uses TRBV5-4 and TRBJ2-1, with TRBD1 identical over 7 bases. Germline V gene data show CDR1 as SGHNT and CDR2 as YYREEE (reference sequence). CDR3 size: 16 residues. V dropped 2 bases and J dropped 8; count of bases not matched to a gene: 13. The chain's CDR3 is CASSFPRQGISDEQFF. For the CDR3, the DNA is TGTGCCAGCAGCTTTCCGAGACAGGGTATTAGCGATGAGCAGTTCTTC.

CDR3 sequence: CASGLAGVDGSDTQYF. CDR3 DNA sequence: TGCGCCAGCGGACTAGCGGGAGTGGACGGTTCAGATACGCAGTATTTT. The chain uses TRBV5-1 and TRBJ2-3; 13 positions agree with TRBD2. CDR3 size: 16 residues. Germline CDR1 and CDR2: SGHRS and YFSETQ. Trimming cost V 7 bases and J 4 bases; bases outside gene matches: 9. Based on the CDR3 plus reference TRBV5-1 and TRBJ2-3, the full variable domain is KAGVTQTPRYLIKTRGQQVTLSCSPISGHRSVSWYQQTPGQGLQFLFEYFSETQRNKGNFPGRFSGRQFSNSRSEMNVSTLELGDSALYLCASGLAGVDGSDTQYFGPGTRLTVL.

The chain combines TRBV5-6 with TRBJ2-7; TRBD1 might be the D (6 bases). Looked up from germline, CDR1 is SGHDT and CDR2 is YYEEEE. This CDR3 comprises 14 residues. Trimming stripped 4 bases from V and 5 bases from J, with 16 bases between. CDR3 in amino acids: CASSAPGQPHEQYF. The CDR3 DNA reads TGTGCCAGCAGCGCCCCCGGACAGCCCCACGAGCAGTACTTC.

This rearrangement joins TRBV27 to TRBJ2-1; 9 bases fit TRBD1. Germline assignment: CDR1 MNHEY and CDR2 SMNVEV (reference sequence). V trimming: 5 bases; J trimming: 3 bases; junction bases outside the gene matches: 8. This CDR3 has 16 residues. The CDR3 loop reads CASSPAPGQGYNEQFF. The CDR3 bases are TGTGCCAGCAGTCCTGCGCCGGGACAGGGCTACAATGAGCAGTTCTTC.

This clone has more than one count but fewer than ten. The CDR3 nucleotides are TGTGCCACCAGCAGGGAGAATGAAAAACTGTTTTTT. Protein sequence: CATSRENEKLFF. V usage is TRBV15 and J usage is TRBJ1-4; D is ambiguous. CDR3 length: 12 residues. Trimming left V 3 bases short and J 5 bases short, with 4 bases between. Germline CDR1 and CDR2: LNHNV and YYDKDF (reference sequence).